This TCR beta chain comes out of a study of shared clonotypes between healthy human individuals. Study findings and constraints: In having few donors, the study represented limited genetic and exposure-history diversity. Clonotype sharing among the donors was expected to vary with sequencing depth.

The CDR3 contains 15 residues. The germline V gene encodes CDR1 MNHEY and CDR2 SMNVEV (reference sequence). The V end was cut by 3 bases, the J end by 5 bases, with 14 bases between. Terminally differentiated effector memory CD45RA+ cells were excluded by CCR7 positive selection of CD45RO-negative cells. Points on this clone: Antigen specificity is unknown.

The repertoire was sequenced with immunoSEQ multiplex PCR; TCRdb's copy has only in-frame clones and lacks some. The data hold more than 2 million clones, with about 93% observed a single time. The V gene is TRBV27, the J gene TRBJ1-5; a weak D match, TRBD1 (6 bases). The sample comprised naive CD8+ T cells from PBMCs. The sequence came from a man between 18 and 29 years old in good health. Some clones in this sample may be carry-over from other donors' samples. For the CDR3, the DNA is TGTGCCAGCAGTTTCTTCGGACAGATGGATCAGCCCCAGCATTTT. It is translated as CASSFFGQMDQPQHF.